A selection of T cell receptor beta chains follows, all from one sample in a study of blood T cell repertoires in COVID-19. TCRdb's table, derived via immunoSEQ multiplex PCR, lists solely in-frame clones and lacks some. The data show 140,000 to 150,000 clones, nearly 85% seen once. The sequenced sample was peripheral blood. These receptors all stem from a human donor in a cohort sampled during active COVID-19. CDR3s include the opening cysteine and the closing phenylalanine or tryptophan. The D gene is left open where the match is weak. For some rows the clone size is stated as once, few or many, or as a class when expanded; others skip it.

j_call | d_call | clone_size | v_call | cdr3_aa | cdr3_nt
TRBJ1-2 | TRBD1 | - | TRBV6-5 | CASIENRGRFGYTF | TGTGCCAGCATCGAAAACAGGGGGCGATTTGGCTACACCTTC
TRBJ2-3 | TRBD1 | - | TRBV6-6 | CASSPGQGGLDTQYF | TGTGCCAGCAGTCCGGGACAGGGTGGATTAGATACGCAGTATTTT
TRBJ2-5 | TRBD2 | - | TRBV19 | CASSIAAGVQETQYF | TGTGCCAGTAGTATAGCAGCGGGGGTACAAGAGACCCAGTACTTC
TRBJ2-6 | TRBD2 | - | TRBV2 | CAILRRRGVTGANVLTF | TGTGCCATTCTCCGGAGACGGGGGGTGACGGGGGCCAACGTCCTGACTTTC
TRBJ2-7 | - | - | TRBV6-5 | CASSRPTGEQYF | TGTGCCAGCAGCCGTCCTACAGGGGAGCAGTACTTC
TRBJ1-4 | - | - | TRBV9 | CASSVAQTNEKLFF | TGTGCCAGCAGCGTTGCCCAGACTAATGAAAAACTGTTTTTT
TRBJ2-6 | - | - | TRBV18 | CAISEQGPRSGANVLTF | TGTGCCATTTCGGAACAGGGCCCCCGCTCTGGGGCCAACGTCCTGACTTTC
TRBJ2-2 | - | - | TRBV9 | CASSVDPSVAGELFF | TGTGCCAGCAGCGTAGATCCATCGGTGGCCGGGGAGCTGTTTTTT
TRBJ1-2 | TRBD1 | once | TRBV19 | CASIGQDYGYTF | TGTGCCAGTATTGGACAGGACTATGGCTACACCTTC
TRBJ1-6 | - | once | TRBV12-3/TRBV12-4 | CASSENPGPLHF | TGTGCCAGCAGTGAAAACCCGGGACCCCTCCACTTT
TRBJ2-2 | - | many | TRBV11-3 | CASSPGAVHTGELFF | TGTGCCAGCAGCCCTGGGGCAGTCCACACCGGGGAGCTGTTTTTT
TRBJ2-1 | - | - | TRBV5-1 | CASSLAVRRGQFGRYNEQFF | TGCGCCAGCAGCTTGGCGGTGCGGAGAGGGCAGTTCGGTCGGTACAATGAGCAGTTCTTC
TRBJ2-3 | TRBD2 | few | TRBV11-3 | CASGRGDLFTDTQYF | TGTGCCAGCGGGCGGGGGGACCTCTTCACAGATACGCAGTATTTT
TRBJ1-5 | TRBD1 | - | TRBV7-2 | CASSPGQAYNQPQHF | TGTGCCAGCAGCCCGGGACAGGCGTACAATCAGCCCCAGCATTTT
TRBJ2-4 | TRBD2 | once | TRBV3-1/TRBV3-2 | CASSRGLAGYIQYF | TGTGCCAGCAGCCGAGGACTAGCGGGATACATTCAGTACTTC
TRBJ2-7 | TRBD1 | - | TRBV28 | CASSASGTGSYEQYF | TGTGCCAGCAGTGCCTCCGGGACAGGATCCTACGAGCAGTACTTC
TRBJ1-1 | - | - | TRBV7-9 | CASSQQENTEAFF | TGTGCCAGCAGCCAACAGGAGAACACTGAAGCTTTCTTT
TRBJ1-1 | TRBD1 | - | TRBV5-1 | CASSPEGTVLGPEAFF | TGCGCCAGCAGCCCAGAGGGGACAGTGCTGGGCCCTGAAGCTTTCTTT
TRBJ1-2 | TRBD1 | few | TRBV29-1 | CSVTDREYGYTF | TGCAGCGTTACCGACAGGGAGTATGGCTACACCTTC
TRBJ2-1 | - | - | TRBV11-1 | CASSLEQINEQFF | TGTGCCAGCAGCTTAGAACAAATCAATGAGCAGTTCTTC
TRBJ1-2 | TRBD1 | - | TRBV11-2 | CASSSGTAPTNYGYTF | TGTGCCAGCAGCTCCGGGACAGCCCCTACTAACTATGGCTACACCTTC
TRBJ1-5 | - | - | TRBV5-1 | CASSLDLNQPQHF | TGCGCCAGCAGCTTGGATCTAAATCAGCCCCAGCATTTT
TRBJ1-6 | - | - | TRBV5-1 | CASSLERGVSPLHF | TGCGCCAGCAGCTTGGAACGGGGGGTTTCACCCCTCCACTTT
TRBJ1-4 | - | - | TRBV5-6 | CASSLGPGWMEKLFF | TGTGCCAGCAGCTTGGGTCCAGGTTGGATGGAAAAACTGTTTTTT
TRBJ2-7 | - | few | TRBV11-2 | CASSLDQARTLTYEQYF | TGTGCCAGCAGCTTAGATCAGGCCAGGACTTTAACCTACGAGCAGTACTTC
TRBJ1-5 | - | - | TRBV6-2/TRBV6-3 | CASSKQGWPQHF | TGTGCCAGCAGTAAACAGGGATGGCCCCAGCATTTT
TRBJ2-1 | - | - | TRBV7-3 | CASSKSGSYNEQFF | TGTGCCAGCAGCAAAAGCGGGTCCTACAATGAGCAGTTCTTC
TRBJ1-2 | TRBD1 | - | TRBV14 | CASRRQGAGGYTF | TGTGCCAGCAGACGACAGGGGGCTGGTGGCTACACCTTC
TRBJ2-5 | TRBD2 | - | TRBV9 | CASSVGLAGTETQYF | TGTGCCAGCAGCGTAGGACTAGCGGGAACGGAGACCCAGTACTTC
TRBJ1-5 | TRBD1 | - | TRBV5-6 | CASSRWTGQGENQPQHF | TGTGCCAGCAGCCGTTGGACGGGACAGGGGGAAAATCAGCCCCAGCATTTT
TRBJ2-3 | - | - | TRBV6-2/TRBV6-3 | CASSYGAGVDTQYF | TGTGCCAGCAGTTACGGGGCAGGGGTGGATACGCAGTATTTT
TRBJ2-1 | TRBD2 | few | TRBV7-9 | CASSPGTSGYYNEQFF | TGTGCCAGCAGCCCAGGGACTAGCGGGTACTACAATGAGCAGTTCTTC
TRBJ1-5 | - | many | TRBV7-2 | CASSWAGGSNQPQHF | TGTGCCAGCAGCTGGGCGGGGGGTAGCAATCAGCCCCAGCATTTT
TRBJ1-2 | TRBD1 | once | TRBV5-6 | CASSLDRRHYGYTF | TGTGCCAGCAGCCTGGACAGGCGACATTATGGCTACACCTTC
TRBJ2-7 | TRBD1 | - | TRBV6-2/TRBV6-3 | CASSIGTAYEQYF | TGTGCCAGCAGTATCGGGACAGCCTACGAGCAGTACTTC
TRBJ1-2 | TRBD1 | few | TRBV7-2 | CASSSGQIYTF | TGTGCCAGCAGCTCGGGACAGATCTACACCTTC
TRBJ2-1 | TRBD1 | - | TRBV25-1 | CASSQRGTGWNEQFF | TGTGCCAGCAGCCAAAGAGGGACAGGGTGGAATGAGCAGTTCTTC
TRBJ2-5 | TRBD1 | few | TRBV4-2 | CASSQGGQDQETQYF | TGTGCCAGCAGCCAAGGAGGACAGGACCAAGAGACCCAGTACTTC
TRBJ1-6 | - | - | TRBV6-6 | CASKQTANSPLHF | TGTGCCAGCAAGCAGACAGCGAATTCACCCCTCCACTTT
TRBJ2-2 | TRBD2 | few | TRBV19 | CASMGLAEPTGELFF | TGTGCCAGTATGGGACTAGCGGAGCCCACCGGGGAGCTGTTTTTT
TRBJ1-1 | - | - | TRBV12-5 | CASGRQPNTEAFF | TGTGCTAGTGGTAGACAGCCGAACACTGAAGCTTTCTTT
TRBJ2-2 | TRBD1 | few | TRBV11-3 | CASGTGTANTGELFF | TGTGCCAGCGGAACCGGGACAGCGAACACCGGGGAGCTGTTTTTT
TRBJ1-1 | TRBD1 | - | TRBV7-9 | CASSLGQGALEAFF | TGTGCCAGCAGTTTGGGACAGGGGGCCCTTGAAGCTTTCTTT
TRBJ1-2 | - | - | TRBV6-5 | CASTGRRGTNYGYTF | TGTGCCAGCACGGGAAGGCGAGGCACTAACTATGGCTACACCTTC
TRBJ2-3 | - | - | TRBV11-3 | CASSLGGGVSTDTQYF | TGTGCCAGCAGCTTAGGAGGCGGGGTCAGCACAGATACGCAGTATTTT
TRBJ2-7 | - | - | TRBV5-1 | CASRPSLASYEQYF | TGCGCCAGCAGACCCTCTCTGGCTTCGTACGAGCAGTACTTC
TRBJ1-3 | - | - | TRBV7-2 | CASSLVGNTIYF | TGTGCCAGCAGCTTAGTAGGAAACACCATATATTTT
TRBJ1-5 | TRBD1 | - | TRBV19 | CASRKQGDNQPQHF | TGTGCCAGTAGGAAACAGGGGGACAATCAGCCCCAGCATTTT
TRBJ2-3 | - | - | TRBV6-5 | CASSAGFDTDTQYF | TGTGCCAGCAGCGCAGGGTTTGACACAGATACGCAGTATTTT
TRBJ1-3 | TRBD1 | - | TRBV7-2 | CASSNRGSGNTIYF | TGTGCCAGCAGTAACAGGGGATCTGGAAACACCATATATTTT
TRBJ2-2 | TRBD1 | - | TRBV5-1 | CASSLEGALNTGELFF | TGCGCCAGCAGCTTGGAGGGGGCCCTTAATACCGGGGAGCTGTTTTTT
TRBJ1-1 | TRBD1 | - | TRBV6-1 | CASSEALRGGPLNTEAFF | TGTGCCAGCAGTGAAGCGCTTCGAGGGGGCCCCTTGAACACTGAAGCTTTCTTT
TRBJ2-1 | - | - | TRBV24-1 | CATSDSRTFANEQFF | TGTGCCACCAGTGATTCCCGGACTTTCGCCAATGAGCAGTTCTTC